Listed below are T cell receptor beta chains from one sample, sequenced in a study of radiotherapy plus CTLA-4 blockade in lung cancer. Assay used: immunoSEQ multiplex PCR; TCRdb lists only in-frame clones, some missing. The repertoire holds more than 90,000 clones, with around 75% as singletons. The sample consisted of peripheral blood, taken from a patient treated with radiotherapy plus ipilimumab. These receptors all come from a human donor with non-small cell lung cancer who had a partial response to radiotherapy plus ipilimumab. Each CDR3 is given with its conserved first and last residue. A D gene is named only where the DNA matches it firmly. The size of a clone is reported for some rows only, either as once, few or many, or as a class for expanded clones.

length	J	size	D	V	DNA	CDR3
16	TRBJ2-2	once	NA	TRBV28	TGTGCCAGCAGACCCGCGGGGGCCGTGGGCACCGGGGAGCTGTTTTTT	CASRPAGAVGTGELFF
14	TRBJ1-2	NA	TRBD1	TRBV7-8	TGTGCCAGCGGAGACAGGGGACAGGTCTATGGCTACACCTTC	CASGDRGQVYGYTF
15	TRBJ2-6	few	NA	TRBV6-5	TGTGCCAGTCATGCGGGTAACTCTGGGGCCAACGTCCTGACTTTC	CASHAGNSGANVLTF
15	TRBJ2-1	NA	TRBD1	TRBV7-9	TGTGCCAGCAGCTCACAGGGGGCGCATCACAATGAGCAGTTCTTC	CASSSQGAHHNEQFF
15	TRBJ2-3	NA	NA	TRBV7-9	TGTGCCAGCAGCTCGGCCAGGCAGACCACAGATACGCAGTATTTT	CASSSARQTTDTQYF
17	TRBJ1-3	NA	TRBD1	TRBV4-2	TGTGCCAGCAGCCAGGCCGGAGACAGGGGCGGTGGAAACACCATATATTTT	CASSQAGDRGGGNTIYF
15	TRBJ2-1	NA	TRBD2	TRBV19	TGTGCCAGTAGCGACCTAGCGGGAGGGCCTAATGAGCAGTTCTTC	CASSDLAGGPNEQFF
12	TRBJ1-1	NA	NA	TRBV7-2	TGTGCCAGCAGCTTCAGAAACACTGAAGCTTTCTTT	CASSFRNTEAFF
15	TRBJ2-7	NA	NA	TRBV6-5	TGTGCCAGCAGAAGAAAGGGGGACGGGATCTACGAGCAGTACTTC	CASRRKGDGIYEQYF
15	TRBJ1-2	NA	NA	TRBV6-5	TGTGCCAGCAGTTCCGGGCCGCAGGGCCTCTATGGCTACACCTTC	CASSSGPQGLYGYTF
16	TRBJ1-4	NA	NA	TRBV15	TGTGCCACCAGCGCGGGAGACAGGAACCTAAATGAAAAACTGTTTTTT	CATSAGDRNLNEKLFF
15	TRBJ1-5	once	NA	TRBV5-1	TGCGCCAGCAGCTTGGACGGGGATAGCAATCAGCCCCAGCATTTT	CASSLDGDSNQPQHF
15	TRBJ2-7	NA	TRBD1	TRBV18	TGTGCCAGCTCACAACAGGGGTTGGGGACCTACGAGCAGTACTTC	CASSQQGLGTYEQYF